Below are 20 T cell receptor beta chains sequenced from a single sample in a study of T cells after posttransplantation cyclophosphamide. Sequenced by immunoSEQ multiplex PCR; TCRdb stores in-frame clones only, minus some. This sample carries tens of thousands of clones, none of them present only once. The sample taken for sequencing was PBMCs. The receptors were gathered from a man aged 40-49 years in good health, CMV-negative, and a related stem cell transplant donor.

In its sample, this clone was seen a few times. This chain uses TRBV30 with TRBJ1-2; TRBD1 is a possible D gene (5 bases). Trimming removed 6 bases at V and 6 bases at J, with 20 bases between. The CDR3 is 14 amino acids. The V gene's germline CDR1 is GTSNPN and CDR2 SVGIG (reference sequence). CDR3 in DNA: TGTGCCTGTCAGGACACCCGAGAGAGAAATGGCTACACCTTC. This codes for CACQDTRERNGYTF.

This clone was recorded at least ten times. The chain has TRBV4-3 and TRBJ2-4, with 10 positions matching TRBD2. After removal of 4 bases from V and 4 bases from J, the junction contained 4 bases not matched to a gene. Per the germline V gene, CDR1 is LGHNA and CDR2 is YSLEER. This CDR3 has 15 amino acids. The CDR3 region is CASSLGTSEKNIQYF. CDR3 DNA sequence: TGCGCCAGCAGCCTCGGGACTAGCGAGAAAAACATTCAGTACTTC.

This clone was found many times. The rearrangement links TRBV7-2 to TRBJ2-2, with D tentatively TRBD1 (6 bases). The ends were cut back, 3 bases at V and 2 bases at J, with 13 bases in the middle. Per germline, CDR1 SGHTA and CDR2 FQGNSA. CDR3 length: 16 amino acids. Written as DNA, the CDR3 is TGTGCCAGCAGCTTGGCAGGGGACCCTAACACCGGGGAGCTGTTTTTT. This sequence encodes CASSLAGDPNTGELFF. Drawing the rest from reference TRBV7-2 and TRBJ2-2, the complete variable domain is GAGVSQSPSNKVTEKGKDVELRCDPISGHTALYWYRQSLGQGLEFLIYFQGNSAPDKSGLPSDRFSAERTGGSVSTLTIQRTQQEDSAVYLCASSLAGDPNTGELFFGEGSRLTVL.

This clone came up a few times. The chain links TRBV29-1 to TRBJ1-5; D unclear. Trimming pared 4 bases from V and 5 bases from J, leaving 12 bases between. The V gene's germline CDR1 is SQVTM and CDR2 ANQGSEA. The CDR3 totals 13 residues. The CDR3: CSVGRSEDQPQHF. In nucleotides, the CDR3 is TGCAGCGTTGGGCGGAGTGAGGATCAGCCCCAGCATTTT.

This chain links TRBV7-9 with TRBJ1-2, with D tentatively TRBD1 (6 bases). V lost 5 bases to trimming and J lost 2 bases, with 18 bases between them. The CDR3 consists of 16 residues. In germline, CDR1 is SEHNR, CDR2 FQNEAQ (reference sequence). CDR3 sequence: CASSQGYRDSNYGYTF. The CDR3, as DNA: TGTGCCAGCAGCCAAGGGTACAGGGATTCCAACTATGGCTACACCTTC.

This clone has ten or more counts. V and J are TRBV7-9 and TRBJ2-3; D may be TRBD1 (6 bases). This CDR3 contains 14 residues. The germline V and J ends were trimmed by 5 bases and 12 bases, with 21 bases remaining between them. Germline loops: CDR1 SEHNR, CDR2 FQNEAQ (reference sequence). The CDR3 spells CASSTVSRGKRQYF. In DNA, the CDR3 is TGTGCCAGCAGCACGGTTAGCAGGGGAAAGAGACAGTATTTT.

This clone was detected ten times or more. The rearrangement links TRBV7-3 to TRBJ1-1; D is ambiguous. CDR1 SGHTA and CDR2 FQGTGA come from the germline V gene. V lost 4 bases and J lost 4, with 13 bases in between. The CDR3 contains 14 residues. The CDR3 sequence is CASSSAGESTEAFF. For the CDR3, the DNA is TGTGCCAGCAGCTCTGCCGGGGAAAGCACTGAAGCTTTCTTT. Full variable domain (missing parts from reference TRBV7-3 and TRBJ1-1): GAGVSQTPSNKVTEKGKYVELRCDPISGHTALYWYRQSLGQGPEFLIYFQGTGAADDSGLPNDRFFAVRPEGSVSTLKIQRTERGDSAVYLCASSSAGESTEAFFGQGTRLTVV.

As DNA, the CDR3 is TGTGCCAGCAGCTTAACGGGATACGAGCAGTACTTC. Its protein product is CASSLTGYEQYF. The rearrangement joins TRBV11-3 to TRBJ2-5; possibly TRBD2 for D (5 bases). With the DNA end fitting TRBJ2-7 better, the J assignment may be wrong. The CDR3 consists of 12 residues. Germline V gives CDR1 SGHNT, CDR2 YENEEA.

Of note for this clone: A read error is possible here, since a much larger clone lies one base away. The chain joins TRBV5-1 to TRBJ2-7, with TRBD2 matching 9 bases. This CDR3 spans 18 amino acids. In germline, CDR1 is SGHRS, CDR2 YFSETQ. In DNA form, the CDR3 reads TGCGCCAGCAGCTTGGCTCCCTTGGGCCTAGCGGGATTATACGAGCGGTACTTC. Translating it yields CASSLAPLGLAGLYERYF.

This clone was seen only a few times. This rearrangement joins TRBV11-1 to TRBJ2-3, with unresolved D. Germline V gives CDR1 SGHAT, CDR2 FQDESV (reference sequence). V was pared by 5 bases and J by 1 base, with 13 bases between. This CDR3 has 15 residues. Here the CDR3 DNA reads TGTGCCAGCAGCCCCAGGTGGGTCGGCACAGATACGCAGTATTTT. Amino acid sequence: CASSPRWVGTDTQYF.

There are many counts of this clone. The chain carries TRBV11-3 and TRBJ1-2; TRBD1 matches at 9 bases. Per the germline V gene, CDR1 is SGHNT and CDR2 is YENEEA. Trimming at V came to 3 bases and at J to 8 bases, leaving 10 bases not matched to a gene. The CDR3 runs 15 residues. The CDR3 DNA follows: TGTGCCAGCAGCTTGAGTTTGGGACAGGGAGGAGGCTACACCTTC. Translating it yields CASSLSLGQGGGYTF.

This clone was seen at least ten times. The chain uses TRBV6-5 and TRBJ1-2; 7 bases map to TRBD1. The CDR3 totals 13 residues. V gave up 6 bases and J gave up 8 bases; unmatched junction bases: 9. Germline V gene sequence: CDR1 MNHEY, CDR2 SVGAGI. CDR3 region: CASRPGQPGGYTF. CDR3 nucleotide sequence: TGTGCCAGCAGGCCGGGACAGCCGGGAGGCTACACCTTC.

This clone was recorded many times. The genes are TRBV10-3 and TRBJ2-3; 7 bases line up with TRBD1. The CDR3 is 14 amino acids. J was trimmed by 4 bases and V by 9 bases; bases with no gene match: 10. Germline V gene lookup returns CDR1 ENHRY and CDR2 SYGVKD. The CDR3: CAISQTGTADTQYF. DNA of the CDR3: TGTGCCATTAGCCAGACAGGGACCGCAGATACGCAGTATTTT.

This clone was seen ten or more times. The J gene is TRBJ2-1, the V gene TRBV11-1, with 7 bases aligning to TRBD2. The J segment lost 16 bases and the V segment lost 1 base, leaving 10 bases of the junction unmatched. Germline values: CDR1 SGHAT, CDR2 FQDESV (reference sequence). CDR3 size: 13 residues. The CDR3 DNA is TGTGCCAGCAGCTTAGTGGGGGGGGACTCTCAATTCTTC. Its translation is CASSLVGGDSQFF.

V is TRBV7-9 and J is TRBJ1-2, with TRBD1 matching over 7 bases. Germline V lookup: CDR1 SEHNR, CDR2 FQNEAQ (reference sequence). J lost 6 bases, V lost 0 bases, and 4 bases had no gene match. The CDR3 is 14 residues long. CDR3: CASSLADRVNGYTF. CDR3 sequence (DNA): TGTGCCAGCAGCTTAGCAGACAGGGTGAATGGCTACACCTTC.

This clone was recorded at least ten times. At one end the junction does not follow the germline gene, possibly because of a read error. The genes are TRBV7-3 and TRBJ2-1; 8 bases fit TRBD2. Germline V lookup: CDR1 SGHTA, CDR2 FQGTGA. The CDR3 has 15 residues. The CDR3 sequence is CASSLTSGPYNEQFF. The CDR3 nucleotides are TGTGCCAGCAGCCTAACTAGCGGCCCCTACAATGAGCAGTTCTTC. The whole variable domain, filled in from reference TRBV7-3 and TRBJ2-1, reads GAGVSQTPSNKVTEKGKYVELRCDPISGHTALYWYRQSLGQGPEFLIYFQGTGAADDSGLPNDRFFAVRPEGSVSTLKIQRTERGDSAVYLCASSLTSGPYNEQFFGPGTRLTVL.

This clone was counted between two and nine times. This chain links TRBV2 with TRBJ2-5; TRBD1 agrees at 10 bases. The CDR3 is 14 residues long. Germline V gives CDR1 SNHLY, CDR2 FYNNEI. Trimming cost V 8 bases and J 3 bases; bases outside gene matches: 6. CDR3 amino acids: CASQKGQGEETQYF. The CDR3 bases are TGTGCCAGCCAAAAAGGACAGGGGGAAGAGACCCAGTACTTC.

This clone appeared many times. The rearrangement uses TRBV6-1 and TRBJ1-1; 7 nucleotides match TRBD1. This CDR3 has 13 residues. CDR1 is MNHNS and CDR2 is SASEGT in the germline V gene. Trimming took 7 bases from V and 5 from J; bases not matched to a gene: 7. The CDR3 DNA sequence: TGTGCCAGCACCCTAGGACAGGCTACTGAAGCTTTCTTT. Translation gives CASTLGQATEAFF.

This clone was observed a handful of times. The J gene is TRBJ2-7, the V gene TRBV23-1, with 9 positions matching TRBD2. Being an ORF, TRBV23-1 has a function that is uncertain. The CDR3 contains 14 residues. The V gene end was trimmed by 1 base and the J gene end by 6 bases; junction bases not matched to a gene: 4. As DNA, the CDR3 is TGCGCCAGCAGTCAATTGCGGGAGGGCCCCGAGCAGTACGTC. The encoded protein is CASSQLREGPEQYV.

This clone was detected only a few times. The chain employs TRBV7-9 and TRBJ2-5, with 7 bases matching TRBD1. The CDR3 has 16 residues. The V and J ends lost 4 bases and 5 bases, in that order; junction bases with no gene match: 13. CDR1 is SEHNR and CDR2 is FQNEAQ in the germline V gene (reference sequence). CDR3 sequence: CASSSFDRALGETQYF. The CDR3 DNA is TGTGCCAGCAGCTCCTTCGACAGGGCCCTCGGGGAGACCCAGTACTTC.